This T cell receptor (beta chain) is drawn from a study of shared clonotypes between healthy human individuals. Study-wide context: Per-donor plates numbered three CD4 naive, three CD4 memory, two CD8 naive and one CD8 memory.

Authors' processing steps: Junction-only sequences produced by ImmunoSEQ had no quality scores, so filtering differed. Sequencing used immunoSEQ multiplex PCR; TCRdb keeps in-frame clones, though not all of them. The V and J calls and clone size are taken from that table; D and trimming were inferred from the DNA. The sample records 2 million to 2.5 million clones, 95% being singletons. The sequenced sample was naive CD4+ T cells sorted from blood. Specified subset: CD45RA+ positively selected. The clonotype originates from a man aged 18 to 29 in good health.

The CDR3 bases are TGTGCCAGCAGCTTACTGGACATGGGTACTTCTGAAGCTTTCTTT. Translating gives CASSLLDMGTSEAFF. The rearrangement uses TRBV7-2 and TRBJ1-1, with a weak D call TRBD1 (5 bases). CDR1 is SGHTA, CDR2 FQGNSA, per germline. The CDR3 has 15 amino acids. V lost 2 bases, J lost 6 bases, and 16 bases lay in between.